This T cell receptor beta chain was sequenced in a study of T-cell memory formation after mild COVID-19. On the study more broadly: For the most part, TCR clusters were specific to one donor.

It was 5'RACE with constant-segment primers that produced the TCR alpha and TCR beta cDNA libraries, which carried sample barcodes and UMIs. MiXCR, applied by TCRdb to the 5' RACE reads, yields one record per CDR3 protein. The sample contains 110,000 or so distinct CDR3 sequences, about a fifth of which appear only once. Study-wide findings and caveats: Contracting CD4+ clones were located mainly in CM and EM, and CD8+ clones in EMRA. Some SARS-CoV-2-responding clones were already detected in memory before infection.

This clonotype was recorded at least ten times. Its matching antigen is unknown. The clonotype was recovered from a man aged 18 to 35 who had mild COVID-19 (a few samples of this study predate the infection). Cell type and time point are not known. Source material: PBMCs or a T cell subset sorted from them (not recorded which).

DNA for the CDR3: TGTGCCATCAGATCAGGACAGGAAGCCGGGGAGCTGTTTTTT. It specifies CAIRSGQEAGELFF. V and J are TRBV10-3 and TRBJ2-2, with 7 bases fitting TRBD1. V lost 6 bases to trimming and J lost 6 bases; unmatched junction nucleotides: 7. This CDR3 is built from 14 residues. CDR1 and CDR2 (germline): ENHRY, SYGVKD.